The clone carrying this TCR beta chain was detected a few times. The sample has other DNA sequences that encode this CDR3 too. The sample belongs to a study of blood T cell repertoires in COVID-19. In germline, CDR1 is SGHAT, CDR2 FQNNGV. The CDR3 covers 13 residues. The germline V and J ends were trimmed by 5 bases and 0 bases, with 7 bases remaining between them. Sequencing used immunoSEQ multiplex PCR; TCRdb keeps in-frame clones, though not all of them. The sample has 200,000 to 300,000 clones, about 91% seen once. Seattle patients were enrolled during active infection and followed longitudinally. Material: peripheral blood. The clonotype was recovered from a woman aged 25 to 45 with COVID-19, enrolled during active disease. The chain recombines TRBV11-2 with TRBJ2-5, with D perhaps TRBD2 (5 bases). In DNA, the CDR3 is TGTGCCAGCAGCGCGGGCCACCAAGAGACCCAGTACTTC. Protein: CASSAGHQETQYF.